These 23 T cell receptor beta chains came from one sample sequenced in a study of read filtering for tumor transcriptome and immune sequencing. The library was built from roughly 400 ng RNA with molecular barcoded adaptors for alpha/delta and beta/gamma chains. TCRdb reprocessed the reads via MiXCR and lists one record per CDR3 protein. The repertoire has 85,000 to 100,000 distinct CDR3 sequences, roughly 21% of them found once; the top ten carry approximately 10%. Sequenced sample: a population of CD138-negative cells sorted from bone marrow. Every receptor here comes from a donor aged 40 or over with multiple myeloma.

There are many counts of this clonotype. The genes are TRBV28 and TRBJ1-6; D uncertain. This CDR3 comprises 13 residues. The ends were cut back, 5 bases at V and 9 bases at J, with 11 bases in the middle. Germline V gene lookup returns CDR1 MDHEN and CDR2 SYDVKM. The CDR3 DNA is TGTGCCAGCAGTCCTCGTCCCTTTTCACCCCTCCACTTT. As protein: CASSPRPFSPLHF.

The CDR3 DNA sequence: TGTGCCAGCAGCTGGGACGCCTACGAGCAGTACTTC. Translation: CASSWDAYEQYF. V gene TRBV5-5 combines with J gene TRBJ2-7; D might be TRBD1 or TRBD2, each matching 5 bases. The CDR3 spans 12 residues. The V and J ends lost 3 bases and 2 bases respectively, with 6 bases between them. Germline V gives CDR1 SGHKS, CDR2 YYEKEE (reference sequence).

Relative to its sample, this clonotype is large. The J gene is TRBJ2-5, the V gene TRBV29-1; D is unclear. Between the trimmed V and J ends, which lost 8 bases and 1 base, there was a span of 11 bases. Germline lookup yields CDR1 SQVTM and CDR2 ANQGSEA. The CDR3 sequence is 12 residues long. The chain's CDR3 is CSIHGPQETQYF. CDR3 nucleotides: TGCAGCATTCACGGGCCCCAAGAGACCCAGTACTTC.

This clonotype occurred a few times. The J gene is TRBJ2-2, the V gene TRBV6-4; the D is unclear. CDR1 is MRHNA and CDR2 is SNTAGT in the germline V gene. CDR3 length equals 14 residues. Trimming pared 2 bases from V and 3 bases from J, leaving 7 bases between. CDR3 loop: CASSDRSHTGELFF. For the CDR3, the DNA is TGTGCCAGCAGTGACCGGTCCCACACCGGGGAGCTGTTTTTT.

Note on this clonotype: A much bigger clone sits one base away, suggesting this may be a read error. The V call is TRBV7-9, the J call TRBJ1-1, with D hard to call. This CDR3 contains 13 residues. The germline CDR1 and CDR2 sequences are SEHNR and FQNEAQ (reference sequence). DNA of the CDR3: TGTGCCAGCAGCTTAGGGATAAACACTGAAGCTTCCTTT. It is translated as CASSLGINTEASF.

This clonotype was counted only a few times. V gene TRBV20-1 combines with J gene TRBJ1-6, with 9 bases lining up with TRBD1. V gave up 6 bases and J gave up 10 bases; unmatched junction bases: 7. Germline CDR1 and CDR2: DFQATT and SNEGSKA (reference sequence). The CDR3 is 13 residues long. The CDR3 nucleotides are TGCAGTGCGCCGGACAGGGGCGGATCACCCCTCCACTTT. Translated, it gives CSAPDRGGSPLHF.

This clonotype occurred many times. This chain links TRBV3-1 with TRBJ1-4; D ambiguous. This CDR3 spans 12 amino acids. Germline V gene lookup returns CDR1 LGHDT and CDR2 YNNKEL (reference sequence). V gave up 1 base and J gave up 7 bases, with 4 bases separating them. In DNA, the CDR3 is TGTGCCAGCAGCCAAGTTAGTGAAAAACTGTTTTTT. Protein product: CASSQVSEKLFF.

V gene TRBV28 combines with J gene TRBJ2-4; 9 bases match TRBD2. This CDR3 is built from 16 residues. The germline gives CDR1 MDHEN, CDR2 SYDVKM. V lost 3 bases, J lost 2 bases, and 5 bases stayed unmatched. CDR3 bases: TGTGCCAGCAGTTTGGGCGGGGGGGCCACCAAAAACATTCAGTACTTC. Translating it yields CASSLGGGATKNIQYF.

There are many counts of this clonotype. CDR3 amino acids: CASSSSWGAYNEQFF. CDR3 nucleotides: TGTGCCAGCAGCTCCTCCTGGGGGGCTTACAATGAGCAGTTCTTC. The V call is TRBV3-1, the J call TRBJ2-1; D could derive from TRBD1 or TRBD2 (6 bases each). The ends were cut back, 5 bases at V and 4 bases at J, with 15 bases in the middle. Germline CDR1 and CDR2: LGHDT and YNNKEL (reference sequence). The CDR3 runs 15 residues.

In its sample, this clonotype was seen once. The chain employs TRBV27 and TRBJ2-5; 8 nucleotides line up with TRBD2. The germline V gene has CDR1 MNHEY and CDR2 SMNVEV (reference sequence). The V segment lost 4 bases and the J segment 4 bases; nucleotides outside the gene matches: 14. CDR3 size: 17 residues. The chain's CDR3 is CASSSGGTRGGRETQYF. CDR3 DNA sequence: TGTGCCAGCAGTTCCGGCGGGACTAGAGGTGGGCGAGAGACCCAGTACTTC.

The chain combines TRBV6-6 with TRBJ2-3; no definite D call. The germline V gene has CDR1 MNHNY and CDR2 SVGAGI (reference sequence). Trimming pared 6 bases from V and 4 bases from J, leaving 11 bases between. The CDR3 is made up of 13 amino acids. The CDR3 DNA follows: TGTGCCAGCAGCACACCTTGGGCAGATACGCAGTATTTT. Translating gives CASSTPWADTQYF.

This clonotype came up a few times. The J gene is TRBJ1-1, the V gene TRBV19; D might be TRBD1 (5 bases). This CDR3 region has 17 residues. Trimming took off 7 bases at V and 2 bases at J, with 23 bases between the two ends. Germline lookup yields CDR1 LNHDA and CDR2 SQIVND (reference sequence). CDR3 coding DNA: TGTGCCAGTAATACCTGGACTCGCCTTGGGGGTAACACTGAAGCTTTCTTT. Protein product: CASNTWTRLGGNTEAFF.

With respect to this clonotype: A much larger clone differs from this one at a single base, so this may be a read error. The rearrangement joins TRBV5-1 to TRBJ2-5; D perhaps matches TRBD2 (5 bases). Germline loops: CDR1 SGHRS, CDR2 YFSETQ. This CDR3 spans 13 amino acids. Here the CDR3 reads CASSLVEGETQHF. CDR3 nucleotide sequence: TGCGCCAGCAGCTTGGTCGAGGGAGAGACCCAGCACTTC.

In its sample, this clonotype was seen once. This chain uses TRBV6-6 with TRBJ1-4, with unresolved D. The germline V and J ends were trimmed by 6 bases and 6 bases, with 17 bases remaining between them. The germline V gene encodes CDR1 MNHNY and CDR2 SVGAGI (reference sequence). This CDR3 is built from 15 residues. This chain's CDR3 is CASSPLEVGDEKLFF. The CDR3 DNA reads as TGTGCCAGCAGCCCCCTGGAGGTTGGAGATGAAAAACTGTTTTTT.

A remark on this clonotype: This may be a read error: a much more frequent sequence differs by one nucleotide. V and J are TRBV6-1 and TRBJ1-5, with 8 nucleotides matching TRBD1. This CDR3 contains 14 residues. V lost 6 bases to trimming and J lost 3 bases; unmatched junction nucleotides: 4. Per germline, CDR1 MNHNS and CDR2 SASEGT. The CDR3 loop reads CASSATGDNQPQHF. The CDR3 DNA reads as TGTGCCAGCAGCGCGACAGGGGACAATCAGCCCCAGCATTTT.

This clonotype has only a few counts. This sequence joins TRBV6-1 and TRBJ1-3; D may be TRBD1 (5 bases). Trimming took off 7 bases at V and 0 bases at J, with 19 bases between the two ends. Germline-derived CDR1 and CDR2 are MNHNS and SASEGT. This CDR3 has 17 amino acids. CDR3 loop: CASTRQGLPFSGNTIYF. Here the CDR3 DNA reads TGTGCCAGCACGCGGCAGGGACTTCCCTTCTCTGGAAACACCATATATTTT.

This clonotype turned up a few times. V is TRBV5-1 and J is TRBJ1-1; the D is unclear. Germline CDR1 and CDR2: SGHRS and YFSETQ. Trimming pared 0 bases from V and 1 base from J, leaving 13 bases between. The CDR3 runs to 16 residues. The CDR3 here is CASSLAARLENTEAFF. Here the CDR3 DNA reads TGCGCCAGCAGCTTGGCCGCCAGGTTGGAGAACACTGAAGCTTTCTTT.

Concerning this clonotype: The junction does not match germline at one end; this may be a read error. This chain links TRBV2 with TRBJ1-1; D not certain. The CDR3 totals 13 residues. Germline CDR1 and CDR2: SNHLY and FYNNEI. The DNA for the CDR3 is TGTGCCAACAGTCCACGGCCGAACACTGAAGCTTTCTTT. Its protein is CANSPRPNTEAFF. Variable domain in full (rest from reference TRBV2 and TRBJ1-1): EPEVTQTPSHQVTQMGQEVILRCVPISNHLYFYWYRQILGQKVEFLVSFYNNEISEKSEIFDDQFSVERPDGSNFTLKIRSTKLEDSAMYFCANSPRPNTEAFFGQGTRLTVV.

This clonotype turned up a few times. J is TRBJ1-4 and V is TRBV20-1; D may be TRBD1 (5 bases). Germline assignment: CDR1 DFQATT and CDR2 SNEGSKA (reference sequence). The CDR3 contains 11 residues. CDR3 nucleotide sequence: TGCAGGGGGGGAGGAAATGAAAAACTGTTTTTT. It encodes CRGGGNEKLFF.

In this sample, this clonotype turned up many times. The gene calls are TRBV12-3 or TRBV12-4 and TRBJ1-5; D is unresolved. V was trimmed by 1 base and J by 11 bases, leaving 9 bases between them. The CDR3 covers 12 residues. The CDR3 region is CASSLEGMTQHF. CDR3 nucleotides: TGTGCCAGCAGTTTAGAGGGCATGACCCAGCATTTT.

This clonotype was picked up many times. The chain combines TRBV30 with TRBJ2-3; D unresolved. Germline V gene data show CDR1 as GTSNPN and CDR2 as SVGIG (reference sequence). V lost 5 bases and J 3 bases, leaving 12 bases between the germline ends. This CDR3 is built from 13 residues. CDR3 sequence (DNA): TGTGCCTGGGCGACCCGCCAGACAGATACGCAGTATTTT. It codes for CAWATRQTDTQYF.

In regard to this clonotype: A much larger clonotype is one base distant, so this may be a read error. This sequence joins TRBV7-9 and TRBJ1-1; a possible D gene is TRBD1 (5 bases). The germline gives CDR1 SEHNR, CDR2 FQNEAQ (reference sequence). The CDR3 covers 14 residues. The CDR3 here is CASSPGRMNTEALF. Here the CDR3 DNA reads TGTGCCAGCAGCCCGGGACGGATGAACACTGAAGCTCTCTTT.

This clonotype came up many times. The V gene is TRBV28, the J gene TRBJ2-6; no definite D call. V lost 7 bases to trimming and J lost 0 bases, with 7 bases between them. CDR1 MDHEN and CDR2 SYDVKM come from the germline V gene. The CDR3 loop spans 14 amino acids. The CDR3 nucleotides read TGTGCCAGCACCCCCCCCTCTGGGGCCAACGTCCTGACTTTC. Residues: CASTPPSGANVLTF.